Here is one T cell receptor (beta chain) with its context. Germline-derived CDR1 and CDR2 are LGHDT and YNNKEL (reference sequence). V shed 5 bases and J 3 bases; nucleotides not matched to a gene: 7. The length of the CDR3 is 17 residues. The sample belongs to a study of blood T cell repertoires in COVID-19. The authors' processing: By means of reference gene primer amplification, nucleated cell counts were estimated. The data were produced by immunoSEQ multiplex PCR, yet TCRdb's version contains in-frame clones alone and is incomplete. V, J and clone size are those of that table, while D and trimming were read from the DNA. The sample lists about 170,000 clones; around 81% were seen once.

V gene TRBV3-1 (or the pseudogene TRBV3-2) combines with J gene TRBJ2-1, with 13 bases identical to TRBD2. The material sequenced was peripheral blood. This receptor was obtained from an elderly woman with COVID-19, enrolled during active disease. CDR3 bases: TGTGCCAGCAGCGGGGAGGGACTAGCGGGGTACTACAATGAGCAGTTCTTC. It translates to CASSGEGLAGYYNEQFF.